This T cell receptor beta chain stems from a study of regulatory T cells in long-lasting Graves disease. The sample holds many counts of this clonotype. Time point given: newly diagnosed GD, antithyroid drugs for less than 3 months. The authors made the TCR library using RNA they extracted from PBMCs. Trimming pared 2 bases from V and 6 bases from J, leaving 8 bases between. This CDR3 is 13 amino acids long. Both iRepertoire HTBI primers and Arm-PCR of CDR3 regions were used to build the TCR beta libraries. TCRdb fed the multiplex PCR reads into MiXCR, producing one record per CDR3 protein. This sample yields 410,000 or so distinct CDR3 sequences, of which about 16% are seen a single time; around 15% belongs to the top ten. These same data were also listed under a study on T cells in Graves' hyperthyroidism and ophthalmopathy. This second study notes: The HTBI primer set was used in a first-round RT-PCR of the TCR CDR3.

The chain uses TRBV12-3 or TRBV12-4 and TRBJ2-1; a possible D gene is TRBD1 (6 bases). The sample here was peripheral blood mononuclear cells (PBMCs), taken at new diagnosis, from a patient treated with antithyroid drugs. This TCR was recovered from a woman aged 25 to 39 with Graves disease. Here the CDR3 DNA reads TGTGCCAGCAGTTTACGCAGGGGCAATGAGCAGTTCTTC. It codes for CASSLRRGNEQFF.